The 21 T cell receptor beta chains given below trace back to one sample, sequenced in a study of T cells in localized non-small cell lung cancer. The method was immunoSEQ multiplex PCR; TCRdb's version includes in-frame clones alone and lacks a portion of them. The table lists about 31,000 clones, around 89% of them singletons, with over 9% in the top ten. The specimen comprised peripheral blood, sampled before any cancer treatment. All receptors derive from a woman aged 40 to 75 with stage I lung adenocarcinoma.

The chain recombines TRBV5-4 with TRBJ2-5, with 8 bases that match TRBD2. Germline loops: CDR1 SGHNT, CDR2 YYREEE (reference sequence). Trimming removed 0 bases from V and 2 bases from J; junction bases left unmatched: 0. The CDR3 consists of 14 residues. The CDR3 DNA is TGTGCCAGCAGCTTGGAGCGGGGGCAAGAGACCCAGTACTTC. The encoded protein is CASSLERGQETQYF.

The rearrangement uses TRBV7-2 and TRBJ1-2; D is perhaps TRBD1 (5 bases). The V gene lost 1 base and the J gene lost 8 bases, with 17 bases spanning the gap. The CDR3 has 15 amino acids. CDR1 and CDR2 from the germline V gene are SGHTA and FQGNSA. The CDR3 DNA reads as TGTGCCAGCAGCTTAGGATGGACGGGGCGAGGAGGCTACACCTTC. This sequence encodes CASSLGWTGRGGYTF. The full variable domain, with the rest looked up from reference TRBV7-2 and TRBJ1-2, is GAGVSQSPSNKVTEKGKDVELRCDPISGHTALYWYRQSLGQGLEFLIYFQGNSAPDKSGLPSDRFSAERTGGSVSTLTIQRTQQEDSAVYLCASSLGWTGRGGYTFGSGTRLTVV.

This clone is deemed medium-sized. V and J are TRBV4-1 and TRBJ2-2, with 10 bases matching TRBD1. The CDR3 extends over 16 amino acids. V trimming: 3 bases; J trimming: 6 bases; junction bases outside the gene matches: 7. Germline CDR1 reads MGHRA; CDR2 reads YSYEKL. The chain's CDR3 is CASSHLTGGRSGELFF. The CDR3 DNA follows: TGCGCCAGCAGCCACCTGACAGGGGGCAGGTCCGGGGAGCTGTTTTTT.

This rearrangement joins TRBV30 to TRBJ2-6; 7 bases align to TRBD1. CDR3 size: 14 residues. The germline V gene has CDR1 GTSNPN and CDR2 SVGIG (reference sequence). Germline trimming cut 2 bases from V and 2 bases from J; bases unmatched to any gene: 0. The chain's CDR3 is CAWSTGAGANVLTF. CDR3 DNA sequence: TGTGCCTGGAGTACAGGGGCTGGGGCCAACGTCCTGACTTTC. Complete variable domain (other parts from reference TRBV30 and TRBJ2-6): SQTIHQWPATLVQPVGSPLSLECTVEGTSNPNLYWYRQAAGRGLQLLFYSVGIGQISSEVPQNLSASRPQDRQFILSSKKLLLSDSGFYLCAWSTGAGANVLTFGAGSRLTVL.

The V and J genes are TRBV15 and TRBJ2-5, with a possible D match to TRBD1 (6 bases). V shed 4 bases and J shed 4 bases, with 7 bases lying between them. Germline-derived CDR1 and CDR2 are LNHNV and YYDKDF (reference sequence). This CDR3 is built from 12 residues. For the CDR3, the DNA is TGTGCCACCAGCAAAGGGGGAGAGACCCAGTACTTC. This codes for CATSKGGETQYF.

To note about this clone: At one of its ends the junction is not consistent with the germline gene, which may arise from a read error. The J gene is TRBJ1-3, the V gene TRBV7-7; D is uncertain. CDR1 is SSHAT, CDR2 FNYEAQ, per germline (reference sequence). The CDR3 is made up of 15 amino acids. The CDR3 DNA reads TGTGCTAGCAGCTTACGAGGACGGTCTGGAAACACCATATATTTT. It encodes CASSLRGRSGNTIYF.

The chain carries TRBV28 and TRBJ2-5; D is uncertain. CDR3 length: 13 residues. Germline-derived CDR1 and CDR2 are MDHEN and SYDVKM. With 4 bases removed from V and 6 bases from J, the gap between germline ends came to 12 bases. CDR3: CASSSPQVKTQYF. The CDR3 DNA reads TGTGCCAGCAGTTCCCCACAAGTTAAGACCCAGTACTTC. Filled out from reference TRBV28 and TRBJ2-5, the complete variable domain reads DVKVTQSSRYLVKRTGEKVFLECVQDMDHENMFWYRQDPGLGLRLIYFSYDVKMKEKGDIPEGYSVSREKKERFSLILESASTNQTSMYLCASSSPQVKTQYFGPGTRLLVL.

CDR3 sequence (DNA): TGTGCCAGCAGTTTTAGGAGGAATAGCAATCAGCCCCAGCATTTT. Its translation is CASSFRRNSNQPQHF. J is TRBJ1-5 and V is TRBV27; D gene uncertain. CDR3 size: 15 residues. V was pared by 3 bases and J by 0 bases, with 9 bases between. CDR1 is MNHEY, CDR2 SMNVEV, per germline (reference sequence).

The chain is built from TRBV6-6 and TRBJ1-3; D possibly corresponds to TRBD1 (6 bases). The CDR3 contains 12 residues. CDR1 and CDR2 (germline): MNHNY, SVGAGI (reference sequence). V was trimmed by 10 bases and J by 0 bases, leaving 7 bases between them. CDR3 nucleotide sequence: TGTGCCACCAGGGGCTCTGGAAACACCATATATTTT. Translating it yields CATRGSGNTIYF.

The chain combines TRBV4-2 with TRBJ2-3, with D perhaps matching TRBD1 (5 bases). Per germline, CDR1 LGHNA and CDR2 YNFKEQ. Trimming took 1 base from V and 4 from J, leaving 9 bases between them. The CDR3 runs to 14 residues. In DNA, the CDR3 is TGTGCCAGCAGCCAAGGGACAAGCGCAGATACGCAGTATTTT. Amino acids: CASSQGTSADTQYF.

This clone was counted a single time. The rearrangement joins TRBV4-3 to TRBJ2-1; D is perhaps TRBD1 (6 bases). CDR3 size: 11 residues. Germline V lookup: CDR1 LGHNA, CDR2 YSLEER. V was shortened by 8 bases and J by 7 bases, with 9 bases between the two germline ends. The CDR3 sequence: CASSQGNEQFF. The CDR3 DNA is TGCGCCAGCTCACAGGGAAATGAGCAGTTCTTC.

The chain uses TRBV11-3 and TRBJ2-7; either TRBD1 or TRBD2 may supply D (5 bases each). This CDR3 is 13 amino acids long. Germline V gives CDR1 SGHNT, CDR2 YENEEA. Trimming took off 3 bases at V and 3 bases at J, with 9 bases between the two ends. CDR3 coding DNA: TGTGCCAGCAGCTTGGGACCCTACTACGAGCAGTACTTC. Translated, it gives CASSLGPYYEQYF.

This chain joins TRBV5-5 and TRBJ1-1; D unresolved. Trimming took 2 bases from V and 3 from J, leaving 11 bases between them. Germline assignment: CDR1 SGHKS and CDR2 YYEKEE (reference sequence). The CDR3 runs 14 residues. This CDR3 is CASSFGPEYTEAFF. The CDR3 DNA sequence: TGTGCCAGCAGCTTCGGGCCTGAGTACACTGAAGCTTTCTTT.

This clone was observed once. V gene TRBV27 combines with J gene TRBJ2-1; D is uncertain. CDR3 size: 15 residues. Germline V CDR1 and CDR2: MNHEY, SMNVEV (reference sequence). Trimming stripped 3 bases from V and 0 bases from J, with 9 bases between. CDR3 protein: CASSFVEVSYNEQFF. For the CDR3, the DNA is TGTGCCAGCAGTTTTGTTGAGGTCTCCTACAATGAGCAGTTCTTC.

The V and J genes are TRBV11-3 and TRBJ2-7; D is uncertain. CDR3 length: 13 amino acids. CDR1 and CDR2 from the germline V gene are SGHNT and YENEEA. V lost 5 bases to trimming and J lost 5 bases, with 13 bases between them. CDR3: CASSASGGNEQYF. As DNA, the CDR3 is TGTGCCAGCAGCGCCTCGGGTGGGAACGAGCAGTACTTC. Based on the CDR3 plus reference TRBV11-3 and TRBJ2-7, the full variable domain is EAGVVQSPRYKIIEKKQPVAFWCNPISGHNTLYWYLQNLGQGPELLIRYENEEAVDDSQLPKDRFSAERLKGVDSTLKIQPAELGDSAVYLCASSASGGNEQYFGPGTRLTVT.

The V and J genes are TRBV21-1 and TRBJ1-2; the D call in the table, TRBD1, was not verified against the DNA. TRBV21-1 is a recognized pseudogene. This CDR3 has 15 amino acids. This CDR3 reads CASSKEGTGGYGYTF. For the CDR3, the DNA is TGTGCCAGCAGCAAAGAGGGGACAGGGGGCTATGGCTACACCTTC.

V usage is TRBV28 and J usage is TRBJ2-3, with D perhaps given as TRBD1 or TRBD2 (7 bases each). V lost 4 bases and J lost 2, with 13 bases in between. Germline V CDR1 and CDR2: MDHEN, SYDVKM. The CDR3 spans 15 residues. CDR3 DNA: TGTGCCAGCAGTTCAACAGGGGACTACACAGATACGCAGTATTTT. Translation: CASSSTGDYTDTQYF.

The chain employs TRBV5-6 and TRBJ2-1; no clear D gene. Deletions cut 1 base from V and 5 bases from J, with 4 bases between. Germline loops: CDR1 SGHDT, CDR2 YYEEEE. The CDR3 contains 12 residues. The CDR3 here is CASSLWNNEQFF. DNA of the CDR3: TGTGCCAGCAGCTTGTGGAACAATGAGCAGTTCTTC.

This rearrangement joins TRBV5-1 to TRBJ2-6; D is possibly TRBD1 (6 bases). Trimming shortened V by 5 bases and J by 0 bases, and 9 bases separated the two germline ends. This CDR3 spans 15 amino acids. Germline V lookup: CDR1 SGHRS, CDR2 YFSETQ. In DNA form, the CDR3 reads TGCGCCAGCAGACAGGGTGGCTCTGGGGCCAACGTCCTGACTTTC. The encoded protein is CASRQGGSGANVLTF.

The chain links TRBV2 to TRBJ1-3, with 7 bases fitting TRBD1. Losses at the gene ends were 5 bases for V and 4 bases for J; bases not matched to a gene: 5. The V gene's germline CDR1 is SNHLY and CDR2 FYNNEI. There are 14 residues in the CDR3. CDR3: CASSTGAQGNTIYF. For the CDR3, the DNA is TGTGCCAGCAGTACAGGGGCACAAGGAAACACCATATATTTT.

The genes are TRBV4-1 and TRBJ1-5; D unresolved. Germline V gene sequence: CDR1 MGHRA, CDR2 YSYEKL. V shed 1 base and J shed 1 base, with 5 bases lying between them. The CDR3 length is 14 residues. As DNA, the CDR3 is TGCGCCAGCAGCCAAGTGGGGAGCAATCAGCCCCAGCATTTT. This sequence encodes CASSQVGSNQPQHF.